The next 27 T cell receptor beta chains were all read from a single sample in a study of blood T cell repertoires in COVID-19. Using immunoSEQ multiplex PCR, the repertoire was profiled, and TCRdb retains in-frame clones only, with some absent. Here the sample spans around 51,000 clones, 65% to 90% being singletons. The sample consisted of peripheral blood. These receptors came from a woman aged 80 or over with acute or convalescent COVID-19.

CDR3 nucleotides: TGTGCCAGCAGCTTGGCGGATCGGGGGGGCGCAGATACGCAGTATTTT. Amino acid sequence: CASSLADRGGADTQYF. This chain joins TRBV5-4 and TRBJ2-3, with TRBD2 matching over 8 bases. CDR3 length: 16 amino acids. V trimming: 0 bases; J trimming: 4 bases; junction bases outside the gene matches: 7. Germline CDR1 SGHNT, CDR2 YYREEE (reference sequence). Combining the CDR3 with reference TRBV5-4 and TRBJ2-3 gives the whole variable domain ETGVTQSPTHLIKTRGQQVTLRCSSQSGHNTVSWYQQALGQGPQFIFQYYREEENGRGNFPPRFSGLQFPNYSSELNVNALELDDSALYLCASSLADRGGADTQYFGPGTRLTVL.

The chain links TRBV19 to TRBJ1-3, with D maybe TRBD1 (5 bases). V lost 6 bases and J lost 0, with 9 bases in between. This CDR3 has 14 residues. Per the germline V gene, CDR1 is LNHDA and CDR2 is SQIVND (reference sequence). The CDR3 coding sequence is TGTGCCAGTAGGCGGACAAGCTCTGGAAACACCATATATTTT. This sequence encodes CASRRTSSGNTIYF. Full variable domain (missing parts from reference TRBV19 and TRBJ1-3): DGGITQSPKYLFRKEGQNVTLSCEQNLNHDAMYWYRQDPGQGLRLIYYSQIVNDFQKGDIAEGYSVSREKKESFPLTVTSAQKNPTAFYLCASRRTSSGNTIYFGEGSWLTVV.

This chain links TRBV5-1 with TRBJ2-1; 7 positions match TRBD1. The length of the CDR3 is 14 residues. V was pared by 4 bases and J by 6 bases, with 7 bases of the junction left unmatched. Germline V gene data show CDR1 as SGHRS and CDR2 as YFSETQ. The CDR3 nucleotides are TGCGCCAGCAGCGCTGACAGGGCCTTCAATGAGCAGTTCTTC. Its translation: CASSADRAFNEQFF.

This clone has a single count. The chain couples TRBV6-6 to TRBJ2-7; D gene uncertain. This CDR3 comprises 13 residues. V was cut by 7 bases and J by 0 bases, with 10 bases left in between. CDR1 is MNHNY, CDR2 SVGAGI, per germline (reference sequence). In DNA, the CDR3 is TGTGCCAGCACCATTGGCCCCTCCTACGAGCAGTACTTC. This translates into CASTIGPSYEQYF.

The V and J genes are TRBV30 and TRBJ1-1; 9 nucleotides agree with TRBD1. With V trimmed by 3 bases and J by 1 base, 6 bases remained unmatched. The CDR3 consists of 15 residues. Germline CDR1 reads GTSNPN; CDR2 reads SVGIG (reference sequence). The chain's CDR3 is CAWRGGDRANTEAFF. CDR3 coding DNA: TGTGCCTGGAGGGGTGGGGACAGGGCGAACACTGAAGCTTTCTTT.

The CDR3 sequence is CASSQWWSAYEQYF. The CDR3 DNA reads TGTGCCAGCAGTCAGTGGTGGAGTGCCTACGAGCAGTACTTC. The rearrangement uses TRBV6-5 and TRBJ2-7; no clear D. CDR3 size: 14 residues. The V and J ends lost 5 bases and 2 bases respectively, with 13 bases between them. Germline assignment: CDR1 MNHEY and CDR2 SVGAGI.

CDR3: CASSVSVYNEQFF. CDR3 DNA sequence: TGTGCCAGCAGCGTATCGGTGTACAATGAGCAGTTCTTC. This chain uses TRBV9 with TRBJ2-1; D call uncertain. CDR1 and CDR2 from the germline V gene are SGDLS and YYNGEE. The CDR3 runs 13 residues. The germline V and J ends were trimmed by 1 base and 4 bases, with 6 bases remaining between them.

This clone was recorded only once. The chain uses TRBV20-1 and TRBJ2-7; TRBD2 matches 9 bases. Germline V gene lookup returns CDR1 DFQATT and CDR2 SNEGSKA (reference sequence). The V and J ends lost 3 bases and 3 bases, in that order; junction bases with no gene match: 9. CDR3 length: 15 residues. CDR3 nucleotide sequence: TGCAGTGCTAGTCCCCCGAGCGGGGGGAACTACGAGCAGTACTTC. The encoded protein is CSASPPSGGNYEQYF.

The V gene is TRBV6-5, the J gene TRBJ1-6; TRBD1 matches at 8 bases. This CDR3 region has 14 residues. Germline trimming cut 6 bases from V and 10 bases from J; bases unmatched to any gene: 8. Germline V gene sequence: CDR1 MNHEY, CDR2 SVGAGI. The CDR3 nucleotides are TGTGCCAGCAGCGACGGACAGGGAGGATCACCCCTCCACTTT. This gives the protein CASSDGQGGSPLHF.

The chain recombines TRBV3-1 (or the pseudogene TRBV3-2) with TRBJ2-3; D may be TRBD2 (5 bases). The germline gives CDR1 LGHDT, CDR2 YNNKEL (reference sequence). Trimming took off 2 bases at V and 5 bases at J, with 14 bases between the two ends. This CDR3 has 15 residues. The CDR3 DNA reads as TGTGCCAGCAGCCAAAGGAGCGGCCTAGGAGATACGCAGTATTTT. Translating gives CASSQRSGLGDTQYF.

The chain carries TRBV5-5 and TRBJ1-2, with D tentatively TRBD1 (6 bases). CDR3 length: 15 amino acids. The germline V gene has CDR1 SGHKS and CDR2 YYEKEE (reference sequence). V dropped 1 base and J dropped 0 bases, with 10 bases sitting between them. The CDR3 spells CASSLTGKANYGYTF. The CDR3 DNA is TGTGCCAGCAGCTTGACAGGGAAAGCTAACTATGGCTACACCTTC.

V and J are TRBV5-1 and TRBJ2-1; D might be TRBD1 (6 bases). The CDR3 runs to 14 residues. Germline V gene sequence: CDR1 SGHRS, CDR2 YFSETQ. V dropped 4 bases and J dropped 1 base, with 9 bases sitting between them. CDR3 sequence reads: CASSRDTSYNEQFF. The CDR3 DNA reads as TGCGCCAGCAGCCGGGACACTTCCTACAATGAGCAGTTCTTC.

The chain joins TRBV29-1 to TRBJ2-1; 8 positions agree with TRBD2. This CDR3 comprises 12 residues. V trimming: 6 bases; J trimming: 10 bases; junction bases outside the gene matches: 8. Per the germline V gene, CDR1 is SQVTM and CDR2 is ANQGSEA. DNA for the CDR3: TGCAGCGTAATCGGGGGGGCCGGGGAGCAGTTCTTC. Translating it yields CSVIGGAGEQFF.

The chain carries TRBV6-1 and TRBJ1-2, with no clear D. This CDR3 comprises 15 residues. Between the trimmed V and J ends, which lost 0 bases and 0 bases, there was a span of 8 bases. Germline CDR1 MNHNS, CDR2 SASEGT. The CDR3 DNA reads as TGTGCCAGCAGTGAAGCGCGGGCAGCTAACTATGGCTACACCTTC. This codes for CASSEARAANYGYTF.

A single count supports this clone. This sequence joins TRBV12-5 and TRBJ1-1; D is uncertain. V was cut by 4 bases and J by 4 bases, with 13 bases left in between. This CDR3 contains 14 residues. The germline V gene encodes CDR1 LGHNT and CDR2 FRNRAP. DNA for the CDR3: TGTGCTAGTGGTTCGAGGGAGGATTTCACTGAAGCTTTCTTT. Protein product: CASGSREDFTEAFF.

V is TRBV2 and J is TRBJ2-7; the match to TRBD1 covers 11 bases. The trim removed 7 bases at V and 4 bases at J, leaving 9 bases unmatched. The CDR3 sequence is 15 residues long. Germline CDR1 is SNHLY and CDR2 is FYNNEI. The CDR3 protein is CASTRGGQGGYEQYF. The DNA of the CDR3 is TGTGCCAGCACCCGAGGGGGACAGGGGGGATACGAGCAGTACTTC.

About this clone: The identical CDR3 is also encoded by other nucleotide sequences in the sample. This CDR3 is CASSFLRVETQYF. The CDR3 DNA follows: TGTGCCAGCAGCTTCTTGAGGGTAGAGACCCAGTACTTC. J is TRBJ2-5 and V is TRBV11-1; weak D call: TRBD2 (5 bases). This CDR3 comprises 13 residues. Germline CDR1 and CDR2: SGHAT and FQDESV (reference sequence). With 3 bases removed from V and 4 bases from J, the gap between germline ends came to 9 bases.

The chain uses TRBV7-2 and TRBJ2-7, with 9 bases matching TRBD2. Trimming cost V 0 bases and J 2 bases; bases outside gene matches: 5. The CDR3 is 16 amino acids. CDR1 is SGHTA, CDR2 FQGNSA, per germline. In DNA form, the CDR3 reads TGTGCCAGCAGCTTAGCTATGCTAGCGGGGACCTACGAGCAGTACTTC. This codes for CASSLAMLAGTYEQYF. Full variable domain (outside the CDR3, taken from reference TRBV7-2 and TRBJ2-7): GAGVSQSPSNKVTEKGKDVELRCDPISGHTALYWYRQSLGQGLEFLIYFQGNSAPDKSGLPSDRFSAERTGGSVSTLTIQRTQQEDSAVYLCASSLAMLAGTYEQYFGPGTRLTVT.

The CDR3, as DNA: TGCGCCAGCAGATATGGGGGACAGAACACTGAAGCTTTCTTT. Amino acid sequence: CASRYGGQNTEAFF. This chain joins TRBV5-1 and TRBJ1-1; D possibly corresponds to TRBD1 (6 bases). Trimming removed 5 bases from V and 1 base from J, with 12 bases in between. The germline V gene has CDR1 SGHRS and CDR2 YFSETQ. There are 14 residues in the CDR3.

The genes are TRBV9 and TRBJ1-1; TRBD1 aligns across 7 bases. The V segment lost 4 bases and the J segment 3 bases; nucleotides outside the gene matches: 12. Per the germline V gene, CDR1 is SGDLS and CDR2 is YYNGEE. This CDR3 is built from 16 residues. CDR3 loop: CASSPTQGFQDTEAFF. CDR3 DNA sequence: TGTGCCAGCAGCCCAACACAGGGGTTTCAAGACACTGAAGCTTTCTTT.

Of note for this clone: One end of the junction is discordant with germline, which a read error may explain. The chain links TRBV25-1 to TRBJ2-7; D perhaps matches TRBD1 (6 bases). Germline CDR1 is MGHDK and CDR2 is SYGVNS. CDR3 length: 14 residues. CDR3 in DNA: TGTGCCAGCACCGACAGTGGACAGCCCTACGGGCAGTACTTC. Translated, it gives CASTDSGQPYGQYF.

The chain joins TRBV7-2 to TRBJ1-1; 7 nucleotides align to TRBD1. The CDR3 has 16 residues. The germline V gene encodes CDR1 SGHTA and CDR2 FQGNSA. The ends lost 5 bases at V and 5 bases at J; junction bases unmatched: 14. This chain's CDR3 is CASSPRPGGRGTEAFF. CDR3 DNA: TGTGCCAGCAGCCCCCGTCCAGGGGGTAGAGGAACTGAAGCTTTCTTT. The whole variable domain, remainder taken from reference TRBV7-2 and TRBJ1-1, is GAGVSQSPSNKVTEKGKDVELRCDPISGHTALYWYRQSLGQGLEFLIYFQGNSAPDKSGLPSDRFSAERTGGSVSTLTIQRTQQEDSAVYLCASSPRPGGRGTEAFFGQGTRLTVV.

This clone was seen just once. The chain joins TRBV19 to TRBJ1-6, with D unresolved. This CDR3 has 15 amino acids. The germline V gene has CDR1 LNHDA and CDR2 SQIVND (reference sequence). Trimming removed 3 bases at V and 8 bases at J, with 14 bases between. The CDR3 DNA reads TGTGCCAGTAGTATCGAAGGCTCGAGCGATTCACCCCTCCACTTT. This gives the protein CASSIEGSSDSPLHF.

V is TRBV6-6 and J is TRBJ2-2; 8 positions agree with TRBD1. V lost 6 bases to trimming and J lost 5 bases; unmatched junction nucleotides: 5. Germline V lookup: CDR1 MNHNY, CDR2 SVGAGI (reference sequence). The CDR3 is 14 amino acids. The CDR3 loop reads CASRWDRHTGELFF. In DNA, the CDR3 is TGTGCCAGCAGGTGGGACAGGCATACCGGGGAGCTGTTTTTT.

V usage is TRBV4-1 and J usage is TRBJ2-1; 11 bases fit TRBD2. V lost 0 bases to trimming and J lost 9 bases; unmatched junction nucleotides: 7. The CDR3 is made up of 16 amino acids. Germline CDR1 and CDR2: MGHRA and YSYEKL. The CDR3 sequence is CASSQDTALAGGEQFF. As DNA, the CDR3 is TGCGCCAGCAGCCAAGACACTGCCCTAGCGGGGGGTGAGCAGTTCTTC.

V usage is TRBV18 and J usage is TRBJ1-6, with TRBD1 identical over 10 bases. Germline loops: CDR1 KGHSH, CDR2 LQKENI. The V and J ends lost 3 bases and 9 bases, in that order; junction bases with no gene match: 2. This CDR3 comprises 14 residues. The CDR3 DNA sequence: TGTGCCAGCTCACCGGGACAGGGGCGTTCACCCCTCCACTTT. Its protein product is CASSPGQGRSPLHF. Variable domain in full (rest from reference TRBV18 and TRBJ1-6): NAGVMQNPRHLVRRRGQEARLRCSPMKGHSHVYWYRQLPEEGLKFMVYLQKENIIDESGMPKERFSAEFPKEGPSILRIQQVVRGDSAAYFCASSPGQGRSPLHFGNGTRLTVT.

The rearrangement joins TRBV7-9 to TRBJ1-2; weak D call: TRBD1 (6 bases). CDR1 is SEHNR, CDR2 FQNEAQ, per germline (reference sequence). CDR3 length: 14 amino acids. The ends were cut back, 5 bases at V and 2 bases at J, with 12 bases in the middle. In DNA form, the CDR3 reads TGTGCCAGCAGCCCACCCGGGACAAACTATGGCTACACCTTC. It encodes CASSPPGTNYGYTF.